This T cell receptor (beta chain) was recovered during a study of cytomegalovirus exposure and HLA in healthy donors. General study points: TCR sequences were mostly rare, though some public TCRs occurred in many donors. In a later analysis, first-cohort TCR clusters were found to tend to co-occur in the 120 validation repertoires. It was fewer than 200 TCR beta chains that were listed as cytomegalovirus-associated. For cytomegalovirus status, the classifier reportedly gave diagnoses with high specificity and sensitivity.

For this clone: Its antigen is still unknown. This specimen includes other DNA sequences encoding the same CDR3.

From germline, CDR1 is GTSNPN and CDR2 SVGIG (reference sequence). The V end lost 0 bases, the J end lost 1 base, and 9 bases lay between the germline ends. This CDR3 has 14 amino acids. Measured with immunoSEQ multiplex PCR; TCRdb has only the in-frame clones, and not every one. The sample comprises under 200,000 clones, about 90% of which are singletons, and under 4.5% rests with the top ten. Sequencing was carried out using PBMCs. This chain uses TRBV30 with TRBJ1-1, with D possibly TRBD1 on 5 matching bases. The source of this sequence is a man between 18 and 35 years old in good health and CMV-seropositive. The CDR3 sequence: CAWSVRGGNTEAFF. Written as DNA, the CDR3 is TGTGCCTGGAGTGTACGGGGGGGGAACACTGAAGCTTTCTTT.